The rows below give T cell receptor beta chains drawn from one sample of a study of cytomegalovirus exposure and HLA in healthy donors. Profiling relied on immunoSEQ multiplex PCR, and the TCRdb table lists in-frame clones only, not all of them. The sample consists of about 160,000 clones, nearly 90% of them appearing once. Sample: PBMCs. These receptors all stem from a man aged 18 to 29 in good health and CMV-seropositive. Both conserved end residues are part of each CDR3. Each record gives: D gene, clone size, J gene, V gene, CDR3 DNA, CDR3 protein. D genes are given only for firm matches. For some rows the clone size is stated as once, few or many, or as a class when expanded; others skip it.

d_call: .; clone_size: few; j_call: TRBJ1-3; v_call: TRBV29-1; cdr3_nt: TGCAGCGGCCGCAGTTCTGGAAACACCATATATTTT; cdr3_aa: CSGRSSGNTIYF
d_call: .; clone_size: .; j_call: TRBJ1-1; v_call: TRBV2; cdr3_nt: TGTGCCAGCAAAGGCGGGCCTGAAGCTTTCTTT; cdr3_aa: CASKGGPEAFF
d_call: .; clone_size: few; j_call: TRBJ2-5; v_call: TRBV7-9; cdr3_nt: TGTGCCAGCAGCTTAGCCGAACGACTAGTTCCGGGAGAGACCCAGTACTTC; cdr3_aa: CASSLAERLVPGETQYF
d_call: .; clone_size: .; j_call: TRBJ2-7; v_call: TRBV5-4; cdr3_nt: TGTGCCAGCAGCTCCCCCTCAGGGTTGGGCGAGCAGTACTTC; cdr3_aa: CASSSPSGLGEQYF
d_call: TRBD1; clone_size: once; j_call: TRBJ1-4; v_call: TRBV19; cdr3_nt: TGTGCCAGTGGGTTGGACAGGGTTGAAGAAAAACTGTTTTTT; cdr3_aa: CASGLDRVEEKLFF
d_call: .; clone_size: .; j_call: TRBJ1-5; v_call: TRBV9; cdr3_nt: TGTGCCAGCAGCGGCCCGGGTTATAGCAATCAGCCCCAGCATTTT; cdr3_aa: CASSGPGYSNQPQHF
d_call: .; clone_size: .; j_call: TRBJ1-3; v_call: TRBV19; cdr3_nt: TGTGCCAGTAGTCAGACGAGGGGAAACACCATATATTTT; cdr3_aa: CASSQTRGNTIYF
d_call: TRBD2; clone_size: once; j_call: TRBJ2-1; v_call: TRBV7-8; cdr3_nt: TGTGCCAGCAGCTTCGGTCTAGCGGGAGGGAGCTCCTACAATGAGCAGTTCTTC; cdr3_aa: CASSFGLAGGSSYNEQFF
d_call: TRBD2; clone_size: .; j_call: TRBJ2-5; v_call: TRBV5-4; cdr3_nt: TGTGCCAGCAGCTCCATGGGAGCTAGCGGGAGGAGGAGAGAGACCCAGTACTTC; cdr3_aa: CASSSMGASGRRRETQYF
d_call: .; clone_size: .; j_call: TRBJ2-1; v_call: TRBV6-5; cdr3_nt: TGTGCCAGCAGTTACGGGCGTAGGGAGCAGTTCTTC; cdr3_aa: CASSYGRREQFF
d_call: TRBD1; clone_size: once; j_call: TRBJ2-7; v_call: TRBV5-4; cdr3_nt: TGTGCCAGCAGCTCTGGAGGACAGGGAAGCTACGAGCAGTACTTC; cdr3_aa: CASSSGGQGSYEQYF
d_call: TRBD2; clone_size: few; j_call: TRBJ2-7; v_call: TRBV2; cdr3_nt: TGTGCCAGCAGGAAACTAGCGGGAGGTTCCTACGAGCAGTACTTC; cdr3_aa: CASRKLAGGSYEQYF
d_call: TRBD1; clone_size: .; j_call: TRBJ2-5; v_call: TRBV2; cdr3_nt: TGTGCCAGCAGGAAGGACAGGGGGCGAGTGGGGACCCAGTACTTC; cdr3_aa: CASRKDRGRVGTQYF
d_call: .; clone_size: .; j_call: TRBJ2-1; v_call: TRBV7-9; cdr3_nt: TGTGCCAGCAGCCCTAGACAAGGAGGGTTGTACAATGAGCAGTTCTTC; cdr3_aa: CASSPRQGGLYNEQFF
d_call: .; clone_size: once; j_call: TRBJ2-1; v_call: TRBV6-5; cdr3_nt: TGTGCCAGCAGTTTTCGTGGGAGCTATGAGCAGTTCTTC; cdr3_aa: CASSFRGSYEQFF
d_call: TRBD2; clone_size: once; j_call: TRBJ2-7; v_call: TRBV30; cdr3_nt: TGTGCCTGGAGTGTCCCCATCCTAGCGGGTTCTTCCTACGAGCAGTACTTC; cdr3_aa: CAWSVPILAGSSYEQYF
d_call: .; clone_size: .; j_call: TRBJ1-2; v_call: TRBV19; cdr3_nt: TGTGCCAGTAGTATAGAGAGCTATGGCTACACCTTC; cdr3_aa: CASSIESYGYTF
d_call: TRBD1; clone_size: .; j_call: TRBJ2-7; v_call: TRBV4-2; cdr3_nt: TGTGCCAGCAGCCAAACTCCGACAGGGCCCGAGCAGTACTTC; cdr3_aa: CASSQTPTGPEQYF
d_call: TRBD2; clone_size: .; j_call: TRBJ2-3; v_call: TRBV25-1; cdr3_nt: TGTGCCAGCAGCGACACTAGCGGGCCTAGCACAGATACGCAGTATTTT; cdr3_aa: CASSDTSGPSTDTQYF
d_call: TRBD1; clone_size: once; j_call: TRBJ2-7; v_call: TRBV9; cdr3_nt: TGTGCCAGCAGCGTAGGTTGGACAGGATCCTACGAGCAGTACTTC; cdr3_aa: CASSVGWTGSYEQYF
d_call: .; clone_size: .; j_call: TRBJ1-1; v_call: TRBV4-1; cdr3_nt: TGCGCCAGCAGCCAAGGAGACACTGAAGCTTTCTTT; cdr3_aa: CASSQGDTEAFF
d_call: .; clone_size: .; j_call: TRBJ2-7; v_call: TRBV7-9; cdr3_nt: TGTGCCAGCAGCCCCCCGTCTAGCTCCTACGAGCAGTACTTC; cdr3_aa: CASSPPSSSYEQYF
d_call: TRBD1; clone_size: .; j_call: TRBJ2-3; v_call: TRBV27; cdr3_nt: TGTGCCAGCAGTCCCCGGGACAGCTTATACACAGATACGCAGTATTTT; cdr3_aa: CASSPRDSLYTDTQYF
d_call: .; clone_size: .; j_call: TRBJ2-3; v_call: TRBV19; cdr3_nt: TGTGCCAGTAGTATTACTCACACAGATACGCAGTATTTT; cdr3_aa: CASSITHTDTQYF
d_call: TRBD2; clone_size: .; j_call: TRBJ2-3; v_call: TRBV13; cdr3_nt: TGTGCCAGCAGCTTAAGTAACTCCGGGACTAGCGGCACAGATACGCAGTATTTT; cdr3_aa: CASSLSNSGTSGTDTQYF
d_call: TRBD2; clone_size: .; j_call: TRBJ2-1; v_call: TRBV7-9; cdr3_nt: TGTGCCAGCAGTCAATATAGCGGGAGCTCCTACAATGAGCAGTTCTTC; cdr3_aa: CASSQYSGSSYNEQFF
d_call: TRBD1; clone_size: few; j_call: TRBJ1-1; v_call: TRBV5-1; cdr3_nt: TGCGCCAGCAGCTTCCAGGGGGCGCCTGAAGCTTTCTTT; cdr3_aa: CASSFQGAPEAFF
d_call: TRBD2; clone_size: .; j_call: TRBJ2-7; v_call: TRBV7-9; cdr3_nt: TGTGCCAGCAGCTCCACACCTATTACTAGCGGGAGGGCCCTCGAGCAGTACTTC; cdr3_aa: CASSSTPITSGRALEQYF
d_call: .; clone_size: .; j_call: TRBJ1-3; v_call: TRBV11-2; cdr3_nt: TGTGCCAGCAGCCCTCCCTGGACAGATAACACCATATATTTT; cdr3_aa: CASSPPWTDNTIYF
d_call: TRBD2; clone_size: .; j_call: TRBJ2-3; v_call: TRBV5-1; cdr3_nt: TGCGCCAGCAGCTCATTGGCTAGCGGGACAGATACGCAGTATTTT; cdr3_aa: CASSSLASGTDTQYF
d_call: TRBD1; clone_size: .; j_call: TRBJ1-2; v_call: TRBV9; cdr3_nt: TGTGCCAGCAGCGTCGGGACAGGGGGCTACATTAACTATGGCTACACCTTC; cdr3_aa: CASSVGTGGYINYGYTF
d_call: .; clone_size: .; j_call: TRBJ2-3; v_call: TRBV9; cdr3_nt: TGTGCCAGCAGCGTAGCGGGAGACGGTTATACGCAGTATTTT; cdr3_aa: CASSVAGDGYTQYF
d_call: .; clone_size: .; j_call: TRBJ1-4; v_call: TRBV7-4; cdr3_nt: TGTGCCAGCAGCTTAGGGGAGGGATGTGCAACTAATGAAAAACTGTTTTTT; cdr3_aa: CASSLGEGCATNEKLFF
d_call: TRBD1; clone_size: .; j_call: TRBJ1-5; v_call: TRBV30; cdr3_nt: TGTGCCTGGACCACAGGGGGTTGGGATCAGCCCCAGCATTTT; cdr3_aa: CAWTTGGWDQPQHF
d_call: .; clone_size: .; j_call: TRBJ2-7; v_call: TRBV5-8; cdr3_nt: TGTGCCAGCAGCTTGGGCTTGCGGGGCTACGAGCAGTACTTC; cdr3_aa: CASSLGLRGYEQYF
d_call: TRBD2; clone_size: .; j_call: TRBJ2-7; v_call: TRBV7-2; cdr3_nt: TGTGCCAGCAGCTTAACAGTAGCGGGAGGGTGGGTCGAGCAGTACTTC; cdr3_aa: CASSLTVAGGWVEQYF
d_call: .; clone_size: few; j_call: TRBJ2-2; v_call: TRBV6-6; cdr3_nt: TGTGCCAGCAGTGAGGTGACTTGGAACACCGGGGAGCTGTTTTTT; cdr3_aa: CASSEVTWNTGELFF
d_call: .; clone_size: .; j_call: TRBJ2-1; v_call: TRBV19; cdr3_nt: TGTGCCAGTAGTATAGACAGAGGCGAGCAGTTCTTC; cdr3_aa: CASSIDRGEQFF
d_call: TRBD2; clone_size: .; j_call: TRBJ2-7; v_call: TRBV6-5; cdr3_nt: TGTGCCAGCAGCTCCCCCGGGACTAGCGGCTACGAGCAGTACTTC; cdr3_aa: CASSSPGTSGYEQYF
d_call: TRBD2; clone_size: .; j_call: TRBJ2-2; v_call: TRBV6-6; cdr3_nt: TGTGCCAGCAGTTCTAGGGAGGGTGGGGAGCTGTTTTTT; cdr3_aa: CASSSREGGELFF
d_call: TRBD1; clone_size: .; j_call: TRBJ1-2; v_call: TRBV6-5; cdr3_nt: TGTGCCAGCAGTAACTCACAGGGGGCGTTCGTCCATGGCTACACCTTC; cdr3_aa: CASSNSQGAFVHGYTF
d_call: .; clone_size: .; j_call: TRBJ1-2; v_call: TRBV6-1; cdr3_nt: TGTGCCACCGACAGAAACTATGGCTACACCTTC; cdr3_aa: CATDRNYGYTF
d_call: .; clone_size: .; j_call: TRBJ2-7; v_call: TRBV29-1; cdr3_nt: TGCAGCGTTGAAGATCTATCGGGGTTCTCCTACGAGCAGTACTTC; cdr3_aa: CSVEDLSGFSYEQYF
d_call: .; clone_size: once; j_call: TRBJ1-3; v_call: TRBV13; cdr3_nt: TGTGCCAGCAGCTCCTACACACAGGGATCTGGAAACACCATATATTTT; cdr3_aa: CASSSYTQGSGNTIYF
d_call: .; clone_size: .; j_call: TRBJ2-7; v_call: TRBV28; cdr3_nt: TGTGCCAGCAGTCCGCCGACAGGTCTCATTGGCTCCGACGAGCAGTACTTC; cdr3_aa: CASSPPTGLIGSDEQYF